The next 18 T cell receptor beta chains were all read from a single sample in a study of beta chain features in type 1 diabetes. The study, taken as a whole, reports: All four CD4+ subsets from Type 1 diabetes patients carried moderately but significantly shorter TCRB CDR3s.

The antigens for these receptors are not known. The isolated RNA, all of it, was reverse transcribed, so expressed TCRB transcripts were what got sequenced. Here immunoSEQ multiplex PCR was the method, and the copy in TCRdb shows in-frame clones only, minus some. This sample has 600,000 or so clones, with over 11% found just once. The specimen was naive CD4+ T cells from blood. These receptors all stem from a man aged 18 to 29 with type 1 diabetes.

This clone occurred a few times. V gene TRBV5-1 combines with J gene TRBJ2-5, with TRBD1 matching over 11 bases. The V gene's germline CDR1 is SGHRS and CDR2 YFSETQ. Germline trimming cut 0 bases from V and 1 base from J; bases unmatched to any gene: 2. The CDR3 is made up of 16 amino acids. CDR3 residues: CASSLVGQGAQETQYF. The CDR3, as DNA: TGCGCCAGCAGCTTGGTAGGACAGGGGGCCCAAGAGACCCAGTACTTC.

The CDR3 is CASSWTGPYNEQFF. The CDR3 nucleotides are TGTGCCAGCAGCTGGACAGGGCCCTACAATGAGCAGTTCTTC. The gene calls are TRBV7-2 and TRBJ2-1; 8 bases are shared with TRBD1. V dropped 4 bases and J dropped 2; count of bases not matched to a gene: 1. In germline, CDR1 is SGHTA, CDR2 FQGNSA. The CDR3 totals 14 residues.

Here the CDR3 reads CSVGTSGEKSYEQYF. CDR3 nucleotides: TGCAGCGTTGGGACTAGCGGGGAAAAATCCTACGAGCAGTACTTC. The gene calls are TRBV29-1 and TRBJ2-7; 12 bases line up with TRBD2. The CDR3 runs to 15 residues. The germline V gene has CDR1 SQVTM and CDR2 ANQGSEA. V shed 4 bases, J shed 1 base, and the junction held 5 bases outside the gene matches.

The CDR3 DNA sequence: TGTGCCAGCAGCTCGGGACAGGTCTACGAGCAGTACTTC. This sequence encodes CASSSGQVYEQYF. The rearrangement links TRBV7-6 to TRBJ2-7, with 8 bases aligning to TRBD1. This CDR3 has 13 residues. Germline V lookup: CDR1 SGHVS, CDR2 FNYEAQ. J gave up 3 bases and V 4 bases, and 2 bases lay outside the gene matches.

This clone was seen more than once but under ten times. The V call is TRBV5-1, the J call TRBJ1-2; 7 bases fit TRBD1. The germline V gene has CDR1 SGHRS and CDR2 YFSETQ. The CDR3 spans 14 residues. V was clipped by 2 bases and J by 6 bases; unmatched bases: 7. This CDR3 reads CASSFGQAANGYTF. The CDR3 region has the DNA TGCGCCAGCAGCTTTGGACAGGCCGCTAATGGCTACACCTTC.

Note on this clone: This sample also contains other DNA sequences that code for the same CDR3. The V call is TRBV7-9, the J call TRBJ2-3; D ambiguous. This CDR3 comprises 14 residues. V was shortened by 0 bases and J by 1 base, with 5 bases between the two germline ends. The V gene's germline CDR1 is SEHNR and CDR2 FQNEAQ (reference sequence). CDR3 in amino acids: CASSLAQGTDTQYF. The CDR3 DNA reads TGTGCCAGCAGCTTAGCGCAGGGCACAGATACGCAGTATTTT.

The rearrangement uses TRBV5-1 and TRBJ2-5, with D perhaps given as TRBD1 or TRBD2 (6 bases each). The germline CDR1 and CDR2 sequences are SGHRS and YFSETQ. This CDR3 comprises 16 residues. Trimming removed 0 bases at V and 2 bases at J, with 14 bases between. The CDR3: CASSLASQGRQETQYF. DNA of the CDR3: TGCGCCAGCAGCTTGGCCTCTCAGGGGAGGCAAGAGACCCAGTACTTC.

The chain couples TRBV5-4 to TRBJ1-1; D is ambiguous. Trimming left V 0 bases short and J 0 bases short, with 9 bases between. The germline CDR1 and CDR2 sequences are SGHNT and YYREEE (reference sequence). The CDR3 is made up of 15 amino acids. The CDR3 DNA is TGTGCCAGCAGCTTGGAACTGCGGATGAACACTGAAGCTTTCTTT. It translates to CASSLELRMNTEAFF.

The chain is built from TRBV6-1 and TRBJ2-1; 9 bases line up with TRBD1. The V gene's germline CDR1 is MNHNS and CDR2 SASEGT. V was clipped by 4 bases and J by 2 bases; unmatched bases: 9. CDR3 length: 17 amino acids. CDR3 sequence reads: CASSVQHGTGPYNEQFF. The DNA for the CDR3 is TGTGCCAGCAGTGTCCAACACGGGACAGGGCCCTACAATGAGCAGTTCTTC.

The chain links TRBV29-1 to TRBJ2-3; D perhaps matches TRBD1 (5 bases). CDR1 and CDR2 (germline): SQVTM, ANQGSEA. V lost 7 bases to trimming and J lost 1 base, with 9 bases between them. The CDR3 sequence is 12 residues long. CDR3 in amino acids: CSARRGTDTQYF. Here the CDR3 DNA reads TGCAGCGCCCGCAGGGGCACAGATACGCAGTATTTT.

The chain has TRBV28 and TRBJ2-7; D remains ambiguous. The germline V gene has CDR1 MDHEN and CDR2 SYDVKM. This CDR3 has 14 residues. V lost 7 bases and J lost 3, with 16 bases in between. As DNA, the CDR3 is TGTGCCAGCACCCTCCAGGCAGCTAACTACGAGCAGTACTTC. Its protein is CASTLQAANYEQYF.

This clone came up a few times. The chain recombines TRBV9 with TRBJ1-1; D is possibly TRBD1 (5 bases). Trimming took 0 bases from V and 4 from J, leaving 10 bases between them. The CDR3 totals 14 residues. Germline V gene lookup returns CDR1 SGDLS and CDR2 YYNGEE. The CDR3 DNA is TGTGCCAGCAGCGTAGCTGGAAGGGGCACTGAAGCTTTCTTT. Translation: CASSVAGRGTEAFF.

The chain links TRBV11-2 to TRBJ2-1; no reliable D call. Germline V CDR1 and CDR2: SGHAT, FQNNGV. The CDR3 sequence is 11 residues long. The V end was cut by 5 bases, the J end by 8 bases, with 7 bases between. Here the CDR3 DNA reads TGTGCCAGCAGCCCCGGCGATGAGCAGTTCTTC. It encodes CASSPGDEQFF.

This chain joins TRBV11-2 and TRBJ2-1; a weak D match, TRBD1 (6 bases). CDR3 length: 17 residues. V lost 7 bases, J lost 6 bases, and 25 bases lay in between. The germline V gene has CDR1 SGHAT and CDR2 FQNNGV. CDR3 bases: TGTGCCAGCAACCAACCAGGGGCGACAGACTGGAGCAATGAGCAGTTCTTC. It codes for CASNQPGATDWSNEQFF.

Only a few counts were recorded for this clone. The CDR3 DNA is TGTGCCAGCAGCTTGGGGTTGGGGGAAGCTAACTATGGCTACACCTTC. Translating it yields CASSLGLGEANYGYTF. This sequence joins TRBV5-5 and TRBJ1-2; D perhaps matches TRBD1 (5 bases). CDR1 is SGHKS and CDR2 is YYEKEE in the germline V gene (reference sequence). Between the trimmed V and J ends, which lost 0 bases and 0 bases, there was a span of 12 bases. This CDR3 is built from 16 residues.

This clone was observed a handful of times. The chain employs TRBV7-3 and TRBJ2-7; 12 bases are a match to TRBD2. V gave up 4 bases and J gave up 2 bases; unmatched junction bases: 3. The CDR3 length is 15 residues. Germline CDR1 and CDR2: SGHTA and FQGTGA. CDR3 in DNA: TGTGCCAGCAGCTCGACTAGCGGGGGACCCTACGAGCAGTACTTC. Translating it yields CASSSTSGGPYEQYF.

The chain is built from TRBV30 and TRBJ1-3, with a possible D match to TRBD1 (5 bases). CDR1 and CDR2 from the germline V gene are GTSNPN and SVGIG (reference sequence). V was clipped by 3 bases and J by 2 bases, with 17 bases between them. This CDR3 spans 16 amino acids. The CDR3 spells CAWRGPAGPTGNTIYF. The CDR3 DNA reads as TGTGCCTGGAGGGGCCCTGCGGGACCCACTGGAAACACCATATATTTT.

The V gene is TRBV7-2, the J gene TRBJ2-7; 7 bases match TRBD2. Per the germline V gene, CDR1 is SGHTA and CDR2 is FQGNSA. V shed 3 bases, J shed 1 base, and the junction held 6 bases outside the gene matches. The CDR3 is made up of 15 amino acids. CDR3 sequence (DNA): TGTGCCAGCAGCTTCCAAGCGGGGTTGTCCTACGAGCAGTACTTC. Amino acid sequence: CASSFQAGLSYEQYF.